Listed below are T cell receptor beta chains from one sample, sequenced in a study of beta chain features in type 1 diabetes. Only in-frame clones appear in the TCRdb table, and some are missing; sequencing was by immunoSEQ multiplex PCR. The data contain around 99,000 clones, 30% to 40% of them singletons. The material sequenced was stem cell memory CD4+ T cells from blood. The receptors originated from a woman aged 18 to 35 in good health. Both conserved end residues are part of each CDR3. A D gene is named only where the DNA matches it firmly. Not all rows give a size; the values are once, few, many and, for expanded clones, a class.

clone size	V gene	D gene	J gene	CDR3 DNA	CDR3 protein
-	TRBV18	-	TRBJ2-7	TGTGCCAGCTCACCAGGGCCAAACTACGAGCAGTACTTC	CASSPGPNYEQYF
-	TRBV7-2	-	TRBJ2-3	TGTGCCAGCAGCGCCCACCCCCGATTCTCCGCGGGCCACACAGATACGCAGTATTTT	CASSAHPRFSAGHTDTQYF
-	TRBV30	TRBD2	TRBJ2-7	TGTGCCTGGAGCACGCATTCCGGGGGACACCTACTGACTAGCGTTTACGAGCAGTACTTC	CAWSTHSGGHLLTSVYEQYF
few	TRBV5-5	TRBD2	TRBJ2-1	TGTGCCAGCAGGGATCCCGGGACTAGCTCCTACAATGAGCAGTTCTTC	CASRDPGTSSYNEQFF
-	TRBV5-1	-	TRBJ1-1	TGCGCCAGCACCGCAGGTTTCAGCAACACTGAAGCTTTCTTT	CASTAGFSNTEAFF
once	TRBV5-1	TRBD2	TRBJ2-1	TGCGCCAGCAGCTCGGTAGGGGCGGGAGTTCATAACACCTACAATGAGCAGTTCTTC	CASSSVGAGVHNTYNEQFF
few	TRBV5-1	TRBD2	TRBJ2-5	TGCGCCAGCAGCTACCGGACTAGCGGAGAGACCCAGTACTTC	CASSYRTSGETQYF
-	TRBV28	TRBD1	TRBJ1-4	TGTGCCAGCGGGGACAGGGGGCCGTGGGAAAAACTGTTTTTT	CASGDRGPWEKLFF
few	TRBV7-9	-	TRBJ2-1	TGTGCCAGCAGCTTAGGGAGGGAAAGGCAGTTCTTC	CASSLGRERQFF
-	TRBV7-8	TRBD1	TRBJ1-2	TGTGCCAGCAGCTTAGGCGGACAGGGGTATGGCTACACCTTC	CASSLGGQGYGYTF
-	TRBV10-3	TRBD1	TRBJ1-3	TGTGCCATCAGCCGGACAGGGGGAGACACCATATATTTT	CAISRTGGDTIYF
-	TRBV6-5	TRBD1	TRBJ2-7	TGTGCCAGCAGAAGGGGACAGGGGGCCTACGAGCAGTACTTC	CASRRGQGAYEQYF
-	TRBV11-2	-	TRBJ1-2	TGTGCCAGCAGCTTTTCTTTACTAATGCGAGGAGGCTACACCTTC	CASSFSLLMRGGYTF
-	TRBV6-6	-	TRBJ2-7	TGTGCCAGCAGTTCCACTAGCCCAGGCGCCTACGAGCAGTACTTC	CASSSTSPGAYEQYF
many	TRBV14	TRBD2	TRBJ2-7	TGTGCCAGCAGCCGTCAAGGACTAGTTGGCGAGCAGTACTTC	CASSRQGLVGEQYF
-	TRBV7-9	-	TRBJ2-2	TGTGCCAGCAGCTTGTTCGGGTCGTTTCCCGGGGAGCTGTTTTTT	CASSLFGSFPGELFF
few	TRBV19	-	TRBJ1-5	TGTGCCAGTAGTATAGAGGGGGGGCTTCAGCCCCAGCATTTT	CASSIEGGLQPQHF
few	TRBV5-1	-	TRBJ2-2	TGCGCCAGCAGCTCTATCTGGACTGGGCCCGCCGGGGAGCTGTTTTTT	CASSSIWTGPAGELFF
-	TRBV5-1	TRBD1	TRBJ1-2	TGCGCCAGCAGCTTCCGGGACAGGGGCTATGGCTACACCTTC	CASSFRDRGYGYTF